Listed below are T cell receptor beta chains from one sample, sequenced in a study of shared clonotypes between healthy human individuals. The table came from immunoSEQ multiplex PCR; TCRdb's copy has only in-frame clones and leaves some out. The table records about 590,000 clones, over 95% of them present only once. Sequencing was carried out using naive CD8+ T cells sorted from blood. These receptors all stem from a woman aged 25 to 39 in good health. The CDR3 runs from the conserved cysteine through the conserved F or W. D genes are given only for firm matches. Expanded clones get a size class; other rows say once, few or many, or leave the size out.

>.|.|TRBJ2-7|TRBV27
TGTGCCAGCAGTCCTGGACAGAGCTACGAGCAGTACTTC
CASSPGQSYEQYF
>.|.|TRBJ2-7|TRBV4-1
TGCGCCAGCAGCCAAGGTGGGGGGCTCGTTTACGAGCAGTACTTC
CASSQGGGLVYEQYF
>.|.|TRBJ2-7|TRBV14
TGTGCCAGCAGCCAAGTCAGATTGGACGAGCAGTACTTC
CASSQVRLDEQYF
>.|TRBD2|TRBJ2-1|TRBV11-2
TGTGCCAGCGGGGCGGGAGAGAGCCTTGAGCAGTTCTTC
CASGAGESLEQFF
>.|.|TRBJ1-2|TRBV29-1
TGCAGCGTTGCCGACAATGGCGGCTACACCTTC
CSVADNGGYTF
>.|.|TRBJ1-1|TRBV2
TGTGCCAGCAAAGGGGTCGGGGCGACTGAAGCTTTCTTT
CASKGVGATEAFF
>.|TRBD1|TRBJ1-5|TRBV27
TGTGCCAGCAGGGGAGGGACAGAAAATCAGCCCCAGCATTTT
CASRGGTENQPQHF
>.|TRBD2|TRBJ2-3|TRBV10-1
TGCGCCAGCAGTGTTCTAGCGGTCAGCACAGATACGCAGTATTTT
CASSVLAVSTDTQYF
>.|.|TRBJ2-1|TRBV11-2
TGTGCCAGCAGCTTTCTCCTTGAGCAGTTCTTC
CASSFLLEQFF
>.|.|TRBJ1-1|TRBV7-9
TGTGCCAGCAGCTCTGTCGGGTTGGGCAATGAAGCTTTCTTT
CASSSVGLGNEAFF
>.|TRBD2|TRBJ2-5|TRBV5-6
TGTGCCAGCAGCTCTTCGGGGGGTCGGTGGGAGACCCAGTACTTC
CASSSSGGRWETQYF
>.|.|TRBJ1-1|TRBV4-1
TGCGCCAGCAGCCGTCGACCCAGGGGCCCTGAAGCTTTCTTT
CASSRRPRGPEAFF
>.|TRBD1|TRBJ2-7|TRBV5-1
TGCGCCAGCAGCGCCAGGGACAGGGGGTTCTACGAGCAGTACTTC
CASSARDRGFYEQYF
>.|.|TRBJ1-3|TRBV14
TGTGCCAGCAGCCAACGGGCCACTTACTCTGGAAACACCATATATTTT
CASSQRATYSGNTIYF
>.|TRBD1|TRBJ1-5|TRBV4-1
TGCGCCAGCAGCCAATCGACAGGGAGCAATCAGCCCCAGCATTTT
CASSQSTGSNQPQHF
>.|TRBD2|TRBJ2-3|TRBV30
TGTGCCTGGAGTCTAGCGGGAGGGCCAGATACGCAGTATTTT
CAWSLAGGPDTQYF
>.|.|TRBJ1-1|TRBV9
TGTGCCAGCAGCGTAGTGACTTCCGGGACTGAAGCTTTCTTT
CASSVVTSGTEAFF
>.|TRBD2|TRBJ2-7|TRBV6-6
TGTGCCAGCAGTTACTCTAGCGGGAGCTCCTACGAGCAGTACTTC
CASSYSSGSSYEQYF
>once|.|TRBJ2-7|TRBV5-1
TGCGCCAGCAGCTTGGGAACCGGACCCTCCTACGAGCAGTACTTC
CASSLGTGPSYEQYF
>once|TRBD1|TRBJ2-5|TRBV13
TGTGCCAGCAGCCACAGGGGGTTGAACCAAGAGACCCAGTACTTC
CASSHRGLNQETQYF
>.|TRBD1|TRBJ2-1|TRBV28
TGTGCCAGCAGTTATATAGGGACAGCCTACAATGAGCAGTTCTTC
CASSYIGTAYNEQFF
>once|.|TRBJ1-4|TRBV27
TGTGCCAGCAGTTTATCGATTGGGGCAACTAATGAAAAACTGTTTTTT
CASSLSIGATNEKLFF
>.|TRBD2|TRBJ2-7|TRBV19
TGTGCCAGTAGTTCGAGGACTAGCGAGGGCTCCTACGAGCAGTACTTC
CASSSRTSEGSYEQYF
>once|.|TRBJ2-1|TRBV27
TGTGCCAGCAGTCCAGCCTCCTACAATGAGCAGTTCTTC
CASSPASYNEQFF
>few|.|TRBJ1-5|TRBV28
TGTGCCAGCAGTTTTTGGGGTGAACAGCAGCCCCAGCATTTT
CASSFWGEQQPQHF
>.|.|TRBJ2-7|TRBV5-6
TGTGCCAGCAGCTTGGGGGCGGAGCAGTACTTC
CASSLGAEQYF
>.|.|TRBJ1-2|TRBV14
TGTGCCAGCAGCCAAGAGTCAGGGCTTCCTAACTATGGCTACACCTTC
CASSQESGLPNYGYTF
>once|.|TRBJ2-2|TRBV7-6
TGTGCCAGCAGCTTAGTTCGGGCGTCGAACACCGGGGAGCTGTTTTTT
CASSLVRASNTGELFF
>.|TRBD2|TRBJ2-1|TRBV28
TGTGCCAGCAGTTTGCTGAGCGGGAGTGAGTACAATGAGCAGTTCTTC
CASSLLSGSEYNEQFF
>.|.|TRBJ2-7|TRBV6-1
TGTGCCAGCAGTGAAGGTTTAGCGGAAGCCTACGAGCAGTACTTC
CASSEGLAEAYEQYF
>.|.|TRBJ2-1|TRBV5-1
TGCGCCAGCAGCTTGGAAGGTCTCCAGCATGAGCAGTTCTTC
CASSLEGLQHEQFF
>.|TRBD1|TRBJ1-2|TRBV4-2
TGTGCCAGCAGCCCGGGGACAGGGAACGGCTACACCTTC
CASSPGTGNGYTF
>.|.|TRBJ1-2|TRBV7-9
TGTGCCAGCAGCCCACCGGGGCTGCCGGATGGCTACACCTTC
CASSPPGLPDGYTF
>.|TRBD1|TRBJ2-7|TRBV27
TGTGCCAGCAGTACAGGGACAGGGGGCTACGAGCAGTACTTC
CASSTGTGGYEQYF
>.|.|TRBJ1-1|TRBV7-9
TGTGCCAGCAGCACCGGACAGTTGAACACTGAAGCTTTCTTT
CASSTGQLNTEAFF
>.|TRBD2|TRBJ2-1|TRBV5-1
TGCGCCAGCAGCTTGGCCCCTAGCGGGGGGATGGGGGAGCAGTTCTTC
CASSLAPSGGMGEQFF
>.|TRBD2|TRBJ2-2|TRBV11-2
TGTGCCAGCAGCTTAGAGGGTCGTGGCGCGGGAGGATGGACCGGGGAGCTGTTTTTT
CASSLEGRGAGGWTGELFF
>.|TRBD1|TRBJ1-2|TRBV19
TGTGCCAGTACCTGGACAGGGGGTAATCTTCGCGGCTACACCTTC
CASTWTGGNLRGYTF
>.|TRBD2|TRBJ2-1|TRBV27
TGTGCCAGCAGCCACGGACTAGCGGGGCCCTACAATGAGCAGTTCTTC
CASSHGLAGPYNEQFF
>.|TRBD2|TRBJ2-5|TRBV11-2
TGTGCCAGCAGCCCCGGACTAGAGGTATTGGAAGAGACCCAGTACTTC
CASSPGLEVLEETQYF
>.|TRBD1|TRBJ2-1|TRBV10-3
TGTGCCATCAGTGAGGGGACAGGGGACAATGAGCAGTTCTTC
CAISEGTGDNEQFF